These 3 T cell receptor beta chains came from one sample sequenced in a study of cytotoxic CD8 clonotypes in ibrutinib-treated CLL. Profiled with immunoSEQ multiplex PCR; TCRdb holds only in-frame clones, not every one. The sample holds about 97,000 clones; 78% are singletons and the top ten take about 30%. The material was PBMCs, obtained after 12 months of ibrutinib treatment. The receptors come from a human donor with chronic lymphocytic leukemia.

This clone was seen just once. This sequence joins TRBV21-1 and TRBJ2-5; the table calls TRBD1, which could not be checked here. TRBV21-1 is classified as a pseudogene. This CDR3 comprises 16 residues. The DNA of the CDR3 is TGTGCCATTAACTACCCGGGACAGGGGATCCAAGAGACCCAGTACTTC. This sequence encodes CAINYPGQGIQETQYF.

The sample holds a few counts of this clone. CDR3 loop: CASSNLQGDQPQHF. The CDR3 coding sequence is TGTGCCAGTAGTAACCTACAGGGTGATCAGCCCCAGCATTTT. This sequence joins TRBV19 and TRBJ1-5; possibly TRBD1 for D (6 bases). V was cut by 4 bases and J by 5 bases, with 12 bases left in between. The CDR3 length is 14 residues. The germline V gene encodes CDR1 LNHDA and CDR2 SQIVND (reference sequence). Combining the CDR3 with reference TRBV19 and TRBJ1-5 gives the whole variable domain DGGITQSPKYLFRKEGQNVTLSCEQNLNHDAMYWYRQDPGQGLRLIYYSQIVNDFQKGDIAEGYSVSREKKESFPLTVTSAQKNPTAFYLCASSNLQGDQPQHFGDGTRLSIL.

This chain's CDR3 is CAIRGDGGSYEQYF. DNA for the CDR3: TGTGCCATCAGGGGGGACGGGGGTTCCTACGAGCAGTACTTC. This chain uses TRBV10-3 with TRBJ2-7, with D perhaps matching TRBD2 (6 bases). This CDR3 has 14 residues. V shed 6 bases and J shed 1 base, with 13 bases lying between them. Per germline, CDR1 ENHRY and CDR2 SYGVKD.